The T cell receptor (beta chain) under discussion was sequenced for a study of T cell responses to AZD1222 COVID-19 vaccine. General study findings and limits: Seropositive status at baseline applied to only six AZD1222 recipients.

Sequencing was performed with immunoSEQ multiplex PCR; in TCRdb, only in-frame clones are kept and a portion is missing. The sample yields about 110,000 clones, 85% to 95% seen once. Trimming took off 0 bases at V and 2 bases at J, with 11 bases between the two ends. Germline V gives CDR1 MNHEY, CDR2 SVGAGI. The CDR3 runs 16 residues. As for this clone: Its specificity is not known.

The sample in question was peripheral blood, obtained 28 days after the second AZD1222 dose. This chain uses TRBV6-5 with TRBJ1-3, with D possibly being TRBD1 (6 bases). The receptor's source is an adult who received the AZD1222 COVID-19 vaccine. The CDR3 nucleotides read TGTGCCAGCAGTTACTCGGGCAGGGGCCCTGGAAACACCATATATTTT. Its translation: CASSYSGRGPGNTIYF.